One sample yielded the 24 T cell receptor beta chains listed below, sequenced in a study of Ad26.COV2.S vaccination and SARS-CoV-2 variants. Regarding treatment: around 19 received Ad26.COV2.S at low or high dose, single or two shots; about 5 received placebo; per-sample allocation not given. It was on day 63 after the first vaccine or placebo injection that samples were taken. Method: immunoSEQ multiplex PCR; TCRdb's copy keeps in-frame clones and lacks some. The data show 500,000 or so clones, approximately 89% seen once. This material consisted of peripheral blood, taken in a trial of Ad26.COV2.S vaccine versus placebo. The receptors here all came from a person between 18 and 59 years old who received the Ad26.COV2.S COVID-19 vaccine or a placebo.

The table lists this clone with a count of one. This chain links TRBV9 with TRBJ1-2; D is perhaps TRBD1 (5 bases). Per the germline V gene, CDR1 is SGDLS and CDR2 is YYNGEE. The V and J ends lost 0 bases and 8 bases respectively, with 11 bases between them. The CDR3 is made up of 13 amino acids. The CDR3 DNA reads as TGTGCCAGCAGCGTAGCCCGAAGGGGAGGCTACACCTTC. Residues: CASSVARRGGYTF.

This rearrangement joins TRBV6-5 to TRBJ2-5; weak D call: TRBD2 (6 bases). Between the trimmed V and J ends, which lost 4 bases and 3 bases, there was a span of 12 bases. The CDR3 has 14 residues. The germline V gene encodes CDR1 MNHEY and CDR2 SVGAGI. The CDR3 DNA sequence: TGTGCCAGCAGTTCCTCGGGGAGGAAAGAGACCCAGTACTTC. Protein sequence: CASSSSGRKETQYF.

The rearrangement uses TRBV7-6 and TRBJ2-1; unclear D gene. Germline V lookup: CDR1 SGHVS, CDR2 FNYEAQ. The ends were cut back, 4 bases at V and 3 bases at J, with 10 bases in the middle. The CDR3 loop spans 14 amino acids. The CDR3 DNA reads as TGTGCCAGCAGCTATCCCTCATTCTACAATGAGCAGTTCTTC. This gives the protein CASSYPSFYNEQFF.

This clone appeared once. This sequence joins TRBV30 and TRBJ2-1; the D is unclear. V dropped 5 bases and J dropped 15 bases, with 20 bases sitting between them. This CDR3 has 12 residues. Germline lookup yields CDR1 GTSNPN and CDR2 SVGIG (reference sequence). This CDR3 reads CAWGPRTSGWFF. The DNA for the CDR3 is TGTGCCTGGGGTCCTAGGACCAGTGGGTGGTTCTTC.

The DNA for the CDR3 is TGTGCCAGCAGCCCAGATTTTAACACCGGGGAGCTGTTTTTT. Its protein is CASSPDFNTGELFF. The chain employs TRBV2 and TRBJ2-2; D gene uncertain. The CDR3 spans 14 residues. In germline, CDR1 is SNHLY, CDR2 FYNNEI. V gave up 6 bases and J gave up 2 bases, with 10 bases separating them. Using reference TRBV2 and TRBJ2-2 for the parts outside the CDR3, the full variable domain is EPEVTQTPSHQVTQMGQEVILRCVPISNHLYFYWYRQILGQKVEFLVSFYNNEISEKSEIFDDQFSVERPDGSNFTLKIRSTKLEDSAMYFCASSPDFNTGELFFGEGSRLTVL.

This rearrangement joins TRBV6-1 to TRBJ2-7; tentative D call: TRBD2 (6 bases). CDR3 size: 15 residues. Germline CDR1 MNHNS, CDR2 SASEGT. Trimming took 1 base from V and 6 from J, leaving 16 bases between them. DNA for the CDR3: TGTGCCAGCAGTGAAGGCTCTGCGGGGAGTTTCGAGCAGTACTTC. Its protein product is CASSEGSAGSFEQYF.

The V and J genes are TRBV5-6 and TRBJ2-1; 12 bases map to TRBD2. Per germline, CDR1 SGHDT and CDR2 YYEEEE. The CDR3 covers 14 residues. V lost 4 bases to trimming and J lost 9 bases; unmatched junction nucleotides: 5. This CDR3 reads CASSLLAGGSEQFF. The CDR3 DNA is TGTGCCAGCAGCCTCCTAGCGGGGGGGAGTGAGCAGTTCTTC. Full variable domain (rest looked up from reference TRBV5-6 and TRBJ2-1): DAGVTQSPTHLIKTRGQQVTLRCSPKSGHDTVSWYQQALGQGPQFIFQYYEEEERQRGNFPDRFSGHQFPNYSSELNVNALLLGDSALYLCASSLLAGGSEQFFGPGTRLTVL.

The V and J genes are TRBV5-6 and TRBJ1-5; 9 bases match TRBD1. The CDR3 sequence is 15 residues long. The V gene's germline CDR1 is SGHDT and CDR2 YYEEEE. The V segment lost 2 bases and the J segment 2 bases; nucleotides outside the gene matches: 2. CDR3 DNA sequence: TGTGCCAGCAGCTTCCGGACAGGGGGCAATCAGCCCCAGCATTTT. It encodes CASSFRTGGNQPQHF.

The chain has TRBV3-1 (or the pseudogene TRBV3-2) and TRBJ2-5; a possible D gene is TRBD2 (6 bases). CDR3 length equals 14 residues. The germline gives CDR1 LGHDT, CDR2 YNNKEL (reference sequence). V lost 3 bases to trimming and J lost 5 bases, with 13 bases between them. The CDR3 here is CASSHQRARETQYF. The CDR3 bases are TGTGCCAGCAGCCACCAGCGGGCCCGGGAGACCCAGTACTTC.

The chain combines TRBV5-8 with TRBJ2-6; 7 bases agree with TRBD1. Germline-derived CDR1 and CDR2 are SGHTS and YDEGEE. V lost 4 bases, J lost 3 bases, and 7 bases stayed unmatched. The CDR3 is made up of 16 amino acids. CDR3 coding DNA: TGTGCCAGCAGCCAATACCAGGGGGTTGGGGCCAACGTCCTGACTTTC. Translating gives CASSQYQGVGANVLTF.

The genes are TRBV2 and TRBJ1-2, with 7 bases aligning to TRBD1. The CDR3 has 15 amino acids. J was trimmed by 5 bases and V by 6 bases; bases with no gene match: 12. Looked up from germline, CDR1 is SNHLY and CDR2 is FYNNEI. CDR3 loop: CASSLRTGEFYGYTF. In DNA form, the CDR3 reads TGTGCCAGCAGCCTTAGGACAGGTGAATTTTATGGCTACACCTTC. Full variable domain (outside the CDR3, taken from reference TRBV2 and TRBJ1-2): EPEVTQTPSHQVTQMGQEVILRCVPISNHLYFYWYRQILGQKVEFLVSFYNNEISEKSEIFDDQFSVERPDGSNFTLKIRSTKLEDSAMYFCASSLRTGEFYGYTFGSGTRLTVV.

The chain employs TRBV5-5 and TRBJ1-1; D is unresolved. CDR1 and CDR2 from the germline V gene are SGHKS and YYEKEE (reference sequence). The CDR3 has 15 residues. Deletions cut 4 bases from V and 4 bases from J, with 17 bases between. The CDR3 here is CASSRLPETLTEAFF. CDR3 nucleotide sequence: TGTGCCAGCAGCAGACTCCCAGAGACACTCACTGAAGCTTTCTTT.

The rearrangement joins TRBV11-3 to TRBJ2-7; 11 bases fit TRBD2. The ends lost 1 base at V and 0 bases at J; junction bases unmatched: 8. The CDR3 extends over 18 amino acids. Germline-derived CDR1 and CDR2 are SGHNT and YENEEA. The DNA for the CDR3 is TGTGCCAGCAGCTTAGGGCTCGGGACTAGCGGCATCTCCTACGAGCAGTACGTC. Protein sequence: CASSLGLGTSGISYEQYV.

V gene TRBV5-1 combines with J gene TRBJ1-1, with TRBD1 as a possible D gene (5 bases). The CDR3 runs to 13 residues. Germline CDR1 SGHRS, CDR2 YFSETQ. V was trimmed by 4 bases and J by 5 bases, leaving 12 bases between them. CDR3 sequence (DNA): TGCGCCAGCAGCCTCCTTTGGGGGACTGAAGCTTTCTTT. It encodes CASSLLWGTEAFF.

The gene calls are TRBV29-1 and TRBJ1-5, with D possibly being TRBD1 (5 bases). V dropped 6 bases and J dropped 2 bases, with 11 bases sitting between them. Germline V lookup: CDR1 SQVTM, CDR2 ANQGSEA. The CDR3 consists of 13 residues. The CDR3 coding sequence is TGCAGCGTGGGTGGACACCGCAATCAGCCCCAGCATTTT. Translation gives CSVGGHRNQPQHF.

The J gene is TRBJ2-3, the V gene TRBV6-2 or TRBV6-3; D is uncertain. The CDR3 runs to 16 residues. Germline V gives CDR1 MNHEY, CDR2 SVGEGT. Deletions cut 5 bases from V and 3 bases from J, with 18 bases between. DNA for the CDR3: TGTGCCAGCAGTGACCCAACGACATCCAGTACAGATACGCAGTATTTT. As protein: CASSDPTTSSTDTQYF.

The V and J genes are TRBV7-2 and TRBJ2-3, with 8 bases matching TRBD2. Germline values: CDR1 SGHTA, CDR2 FQGNSA. This CDR3 is 16 amino acids long. The V segment lost 1 base and the J segment 1 base; nucleotides outside the gene matches: 4. In DNA form, the CDR3 reads TGTGCCAGCAGCTTAGATGGGCGGGGGGGCACAGATACGCAGTATTTT. Translation gives CASSLDGRGGTDTQYF.

For this clone: One end of the junction does not line up with germline, which may come from a read error. This chain joins TRBV5-5 and TRBJ2-1; TRBD2 might be the D (5 bases). CDR1 and CDR2 from the germline V gene are SGHKS and YYEKEE (reference sequence). The CDR3 covers 15 residues. The CDR3 is CASSPPDSPYNGQFF. The DNA for the CDR3 is TGTGCCAGCAGCCCGCCGGACTCACCCTACAATGGGCAGTTCTTC.

The chain couples TRBV28 to TRBJ1-4, with D possibly being TRBD1 (6 bases). The CDR3 is made up of 16 amino acids. CDR1 and CDR2 from the germline V gene are MDHEN and SYDVKM. The ends were cut back, 5 bases at V and 5 bases at J, with 18 bases in the middle. The CDR3 region has the DNA TGTGCCAGCAGTATAACAGGGACTCGCTACAATGAAAAACTGTTTTTT. Amino acid sequence: CASSITGTRYNEKLFF.

The rearrangement uses TRBV7-2 and TRBJ1-3; perhaps TRBD1 as D (5 bases). Trimming stripped 4 bases from V and 0 bases from J, with 13 bases between. The CDR3 has 16 amino acids. Per the germline V gene, CDR1 is SGHTA and CDR2 is FQGNSA. The CDR3, as DNA: TGTGCCAGCAGCTCTAACCGTGGGGCCTCTGGAAACACCATATATTTT. Its protein product is CASSSNRGASGNTIYF.

The chain combines TRBV5-4 with TRBJ2-5; possible D gene TRBD1, 6 bases. Trimming took off 4 bases at V and 1 base at J, with 14 bases between the two ends. From germline, CDR1 is SGHNT and CDR2 YYREEE (reference sequence). The CDR3 runs to 15 residues. The CDR3 sequence: CASSPDSNGQETQYF. CDR3 nucleotides: TGTGCCAGCAGCCCGGACAGTAACGGCCAAGAGACCCAGTACTTC.

This chain joins TRBV20-1 and TRBJ2-7; 12 nucleotides line up with TRBD2. This CDR3 comprises 15 residues. V lost 3 bases, J lost 4 bases, and 7 bases stayed unmatched. Germline CDR1 reads DFQATT; CDR2 reads SNEGSKA (reference sequence). The CDR3 spells CSASFLAGGVYEQYF. CDR3 DNA sequence: TGCAGTGCTAGTTTCCTAGCGGGGGGGGTGTACGAGCAGTACTTC.

V is TRBV19 and J is TRBJ2-1, with TRBD2 matching 7 bases. CDR3 length: 14 residues. Germline loops: CDR1 LNHDA, CDR2 SQIVND (reference sequence). Trimming took 5 bases from V and 6 from J; bases not matched to a gene: 7. In DNA, the CDR3 is TGTGCCAGTAGTGACGGGACTACCGTCAATGAGCAGTTCTTC. It translates to CASSDGTTVNEQFF.

This clone was seen more than once but under ten times. DNA of the CDR3: TGTGCCAGCAGTTACTCGAGGGGCGAGCAGTACTTC. It translates to CASSYSRGEQYF. The chain recombines TRBV6-2 or TRBV6-3 with TRBJ2-7; the D gene could be TRBD1 or TRBD2 (5 bases each). CDR1 MNHEY and CDR2 SVGEGT come from the germline V gene. V dropped 0 bases and J dropped 6 bases, with 6 bases sitting between them. This CDR3 is built from 12 residues.